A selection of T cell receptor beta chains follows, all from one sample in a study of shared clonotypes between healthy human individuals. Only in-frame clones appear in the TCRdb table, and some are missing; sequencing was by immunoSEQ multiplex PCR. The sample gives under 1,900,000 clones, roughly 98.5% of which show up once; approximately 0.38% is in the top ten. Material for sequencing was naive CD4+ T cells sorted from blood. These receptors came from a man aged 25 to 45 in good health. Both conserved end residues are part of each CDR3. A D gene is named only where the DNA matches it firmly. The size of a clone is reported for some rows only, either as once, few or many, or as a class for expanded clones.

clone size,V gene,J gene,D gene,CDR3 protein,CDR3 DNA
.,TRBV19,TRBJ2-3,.,CASSIQGTDTQYF,TGTGCCAGTAGTATTCAGGGTACAGATACGCAGTATTTT
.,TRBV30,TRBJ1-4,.,CAWSVLRGQVEKLFF,TGTGCCTGGAGTGTATTGAGAGGACAAGTTGAAAAACTGTTTTTT
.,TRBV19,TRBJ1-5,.,CASSSIRSQHF,TGTGCCAGTAGTAGCATCCGGTCCCAGCATTTT
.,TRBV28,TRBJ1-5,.,CASTDRRPNQPQHF,TGTGCCAGCACCGACCGACGTCCCAATCAGCCCCAGCATTTT
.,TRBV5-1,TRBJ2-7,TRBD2,CASSTGGVLYEQYF,TGCGCCAGCAGCACCGGGGGGGTCCTCTACGAGCAGTACTTC
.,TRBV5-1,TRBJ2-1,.,CASSFSLLSQNEQFF,TGCGCCAGCAGCTTCTCCCTGTTGAGTCAGAATGAGCAGTTCTTC
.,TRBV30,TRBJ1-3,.,CAWRAPSGNTIYF,TGTGCCTGGAGGGCGCCATCTGGAAACACCATATATTTT
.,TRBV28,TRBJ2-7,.,CASKGVGGQGHLSYEQYF,TGTGCCAGCAAAGGCGTGGGGGGGCAGGGTCATCTTTCCTACGAGCAGTACTTC
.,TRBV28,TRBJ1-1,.,CASSILDVVWFF,TGTGCCAGCAGTATACTGGACGTAGTGTGGTTCTTT
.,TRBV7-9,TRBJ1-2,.,CASSLARQNYGYTF,TGTGCCAGCAGCTTAGCGCGACAGAACTATGGCTACACCTTC
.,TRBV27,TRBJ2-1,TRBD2,CASRFGGRVLNEQFF,TGTGCCAGCAGATTCGGCGGGAGGGTACTGAATGAGCAGTTCTTC
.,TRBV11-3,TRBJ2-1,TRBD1,CASSLVGDRGIEQFF,TGTGCCAGCAGCTTAGTGGGGGACAGGGGAATTGAGCAGTTCTTC
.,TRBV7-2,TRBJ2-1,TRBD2,CASSGGRSYNEQFF,TGTGCCAGCAGTGGCGGGAGATCCTACAATGAGCAGTTCTTC
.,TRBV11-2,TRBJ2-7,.,CASSLDHNSYEQYF,TGTGCCAGCAGCCTCGACCATAACTCCTACGAGCAGTACTTC
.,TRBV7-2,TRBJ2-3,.,CASREASTDTQYF,TGTGCCAGTAGGGAGGCCAGCACAGATACGCAGTATTTT
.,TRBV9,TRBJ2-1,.,CASSVYDYNEQFF,TGTGCCAGCAGCGTATACGATTACAATGAGCAGTTCTTC
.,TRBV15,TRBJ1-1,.,CATSRQDTEAFF,TGTGCCACCAGCAGACAGGACACTGAAGCTTTCTTT
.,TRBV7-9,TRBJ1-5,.,CASSRGQYQPQHF,TGTGCCAGCAGCCGCGGACAATATCAGCCCCAGCATTTT
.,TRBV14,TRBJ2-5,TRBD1,CASSQDQNRGRRTQYF,TGTGCCAGCAGCCAAGACCAAAACAGGGGTCGCCGGACCCAGTACTTC
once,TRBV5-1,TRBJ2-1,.,CASSLLAGPSYNEQFF,TGCGCCAGCAGCTTGCTGGCGGGACCTTCCTACAATGAGCAGTTCTTC
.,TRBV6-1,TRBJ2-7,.,CASSEARRSRSYEQYF,TGTGCCAGCAGTGAAGCTCGGCGATCCCGCTCCTACGAGCAGTACTTC
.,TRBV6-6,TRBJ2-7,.,CASSYSANSYEQYF,TGTGCCAGCAGTTACTCAGCGAATTCCTACGAGCAGTACTTC
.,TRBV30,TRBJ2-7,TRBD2,CAWSVRSGGRAAYEQYF,TGTGCCTGGAGTGTAAGATCGGGAGGGAGGGCCGCGTACGAGCAGTACTTC
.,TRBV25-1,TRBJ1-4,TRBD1,CASGEPRGQEKLFF,TGTGCCAGCGGGGAACCCAGGGGGCAGGAAAAACTGTTTTTT
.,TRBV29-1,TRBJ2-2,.,CSVKKAQNTGELFF,TGCAGCGTGAAAAAGGCACAGAACACCGGGGAGCTGTTTTTT
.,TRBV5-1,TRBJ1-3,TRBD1,CASSYGLTGGKSGNTIYF,TGCGCCAGCAGCTATGGTCTCACAGGGGGCAAGTCTGGAAACACCATATATTTT
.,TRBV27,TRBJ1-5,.,CASSLYGVAEDGNQPQHF,TGTGCCAGCAGTTTATATGGGGTGGCGGAGGATGGCAATCAGCCCCAGCATTTT
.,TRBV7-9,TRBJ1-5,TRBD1,CASSLVVGGVRSQPQHF,TGTGCCAGCAGCTTAGTTGTAGGGGGCGTGCGAAGTCAGCCCCAGCATTTT
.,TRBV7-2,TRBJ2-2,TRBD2,CASSPSGSRAGELFF,TGTGCCAGCAGCCCTAGCGGGAGTCGAGCCGGGGAGCTGTTTTTT